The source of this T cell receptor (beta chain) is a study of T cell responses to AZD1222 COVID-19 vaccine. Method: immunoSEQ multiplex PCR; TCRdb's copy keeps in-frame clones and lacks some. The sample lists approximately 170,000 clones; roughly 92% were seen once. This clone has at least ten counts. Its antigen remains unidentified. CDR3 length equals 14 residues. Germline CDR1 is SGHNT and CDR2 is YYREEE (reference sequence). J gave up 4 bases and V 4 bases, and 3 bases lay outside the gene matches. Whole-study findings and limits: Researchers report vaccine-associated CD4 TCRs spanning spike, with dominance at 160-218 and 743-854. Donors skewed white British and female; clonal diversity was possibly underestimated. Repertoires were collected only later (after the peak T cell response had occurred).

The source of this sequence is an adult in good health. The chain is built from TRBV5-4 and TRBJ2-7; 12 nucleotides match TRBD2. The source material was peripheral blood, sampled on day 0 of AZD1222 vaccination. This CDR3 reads CASSRLAGDYEQYF. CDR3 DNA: TGTGCCAGCAGCAGACTAGCGGGGGATTACGAGCAGTACTTC.